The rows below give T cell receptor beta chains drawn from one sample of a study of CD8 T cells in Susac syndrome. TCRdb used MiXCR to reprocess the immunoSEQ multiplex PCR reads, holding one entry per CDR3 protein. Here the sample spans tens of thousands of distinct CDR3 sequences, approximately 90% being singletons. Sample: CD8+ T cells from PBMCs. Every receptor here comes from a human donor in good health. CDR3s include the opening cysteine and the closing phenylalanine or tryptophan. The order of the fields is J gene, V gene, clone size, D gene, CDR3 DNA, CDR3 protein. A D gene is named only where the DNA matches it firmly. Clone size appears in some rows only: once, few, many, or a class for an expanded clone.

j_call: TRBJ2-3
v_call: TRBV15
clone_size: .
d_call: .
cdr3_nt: TGTGCCACCAGCCGCGAGAGCACAGATACGCAGTATTTT
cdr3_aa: CATSRESTDTQYF

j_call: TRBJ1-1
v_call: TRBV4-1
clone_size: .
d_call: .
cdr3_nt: TGCGCCAGCAGCCATCCGGACAGATTGAGCACTGAAGCTTTCTTT
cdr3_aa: CASSHPDRLSTEAFF

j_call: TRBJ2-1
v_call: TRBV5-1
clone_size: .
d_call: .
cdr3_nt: TGCGCCAGCAGCTTGGGGGTACTAGCTTACAATGAGCAGTTCTTC
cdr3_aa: CASSLGVLAYNEQFF

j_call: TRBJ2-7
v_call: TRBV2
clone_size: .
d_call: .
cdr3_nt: TGTGCCAGCAGTGAGGCAGCCTCCTACGAGCAGTACTTC
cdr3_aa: CASSEAASYEQYF

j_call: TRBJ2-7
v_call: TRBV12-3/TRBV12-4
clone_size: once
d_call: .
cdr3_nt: TGTGCCAGCAGTTCCGGGACTTACCACGAGCAGTACTTC
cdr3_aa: CASSSGTYHEQYF

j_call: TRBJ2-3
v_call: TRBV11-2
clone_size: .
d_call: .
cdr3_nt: TGTGCCAGCAGCTTAGTCGTTCGGCTAGTAAGCACAGATACGCAGTATTTT
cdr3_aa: CASSLVVRLVSTDTQYF

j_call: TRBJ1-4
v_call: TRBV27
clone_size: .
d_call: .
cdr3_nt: TGTGCCAGCAGTCGCACAGGGCTTAATGAAAAACTGTTTTTT
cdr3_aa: CASSRTGLNEKLFF

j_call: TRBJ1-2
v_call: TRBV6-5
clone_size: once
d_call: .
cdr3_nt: TGTGCCAGCAGTCCAGGGGCTATCTATGGCTACACCTTC
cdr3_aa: CASSPGAIYGYTF

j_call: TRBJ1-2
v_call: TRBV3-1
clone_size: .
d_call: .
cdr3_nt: TGTGCCAGCAGCCAAAGTCCGGCCCCTGACTATGGCTACACCTTC
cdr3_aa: CASSQSPAPDYGYTF

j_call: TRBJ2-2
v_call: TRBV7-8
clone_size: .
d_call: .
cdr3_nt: TGTGCCAGCAGCCCTGCGGGCGGGGAGGTAACCGGGGAGCTGTTTTTT
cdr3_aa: CASSPAGGEVTGELFF

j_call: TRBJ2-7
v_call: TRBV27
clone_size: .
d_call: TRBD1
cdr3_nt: TGTGCCAGCAGTTTATCGCAGGGGGCTGTCCCTTTTGAGCAGTACTTC
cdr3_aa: CASSLSQGAVPFEQYF

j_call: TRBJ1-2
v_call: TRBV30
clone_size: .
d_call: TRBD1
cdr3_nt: TGTGCCTGGACGTATCAACAGGGGACGGACGGCTACACCTTC
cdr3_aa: CAWTYQQGTDGYTF

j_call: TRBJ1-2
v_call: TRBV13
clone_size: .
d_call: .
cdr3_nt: TGTGCCAGCAGCTCCGCCCCTGCCGGGGCAAGTGGCTACACCTTC
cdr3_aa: CASSSAPAGASGYTF

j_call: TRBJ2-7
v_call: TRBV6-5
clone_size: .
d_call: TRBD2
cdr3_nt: TGTGCCAGCAGTTACTCCTCGTTGCTAGCGGGGACCTACGAGCAGTACTTC
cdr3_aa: CASSYSSLLAGTYEQYF

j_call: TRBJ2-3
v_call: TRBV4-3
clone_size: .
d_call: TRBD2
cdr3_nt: TGCGCCAGCAGCCAAGATGGAGCGGGGGGGCCCCTCCCCACAGATACGCAGTATTTT
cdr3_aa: CASSQDGAGGPLPTDTQYF

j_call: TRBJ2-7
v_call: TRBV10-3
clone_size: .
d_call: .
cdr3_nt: TGTGCCATCAGGCAGGGATCGGGGCACGAGCAGTACTTC
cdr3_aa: CAIRQGSGHEQYF

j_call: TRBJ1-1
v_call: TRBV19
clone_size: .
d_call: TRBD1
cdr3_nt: TGTGCCAGTGGGACAGGCCTGAACACTGAAGCTTTCTTT
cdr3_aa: CASGTGLNTEAFF

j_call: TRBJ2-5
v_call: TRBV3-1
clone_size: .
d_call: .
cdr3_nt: TGTGCCAGCGGCCGTGAGACCCAGTACTTC
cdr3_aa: CASGRETQYF

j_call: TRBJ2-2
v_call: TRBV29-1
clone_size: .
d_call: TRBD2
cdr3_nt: TGCAGCGGCACCGGGGGGTCCGGGGAGCTGTTTTTT
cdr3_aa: CSGTGGSGELFF

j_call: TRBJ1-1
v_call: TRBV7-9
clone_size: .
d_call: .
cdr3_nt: TGTGCCAGCAACATTGCCGGGAACACTGAAGCTTTCTTT
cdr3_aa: CASNIAGNTEAFF

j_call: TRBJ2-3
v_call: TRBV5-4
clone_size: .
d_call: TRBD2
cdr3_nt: TGTGCCAGCAGCTTCTTCGGGGGGGCAGATACGCAGTATTTT
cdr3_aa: CASSFFGGADTQYF

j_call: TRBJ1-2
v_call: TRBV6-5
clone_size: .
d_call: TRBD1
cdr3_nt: TGTGCCAGCAGTGGGACAGGGGAGGGCTATGGCTACACCTTC
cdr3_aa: CASSGTGEGYGYTF

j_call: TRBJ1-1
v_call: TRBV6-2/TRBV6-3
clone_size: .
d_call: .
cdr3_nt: TGTGCCAGCAGTTACTCGCACTTCATGAACACTGAAGCTTTCTTT
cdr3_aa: CASSYSHFMNTEAFF

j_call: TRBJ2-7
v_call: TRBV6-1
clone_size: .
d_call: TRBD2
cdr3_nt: TGTGCCAGCAGTGTCCTGGGACTAGCCTACGAGCAGTACTTC
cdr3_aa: CASSVLGLAYEQYF

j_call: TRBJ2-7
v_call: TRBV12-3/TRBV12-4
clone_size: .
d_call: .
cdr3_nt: TGTGCCAGCAGTTTACTGCTCGGACTTACCTACGAGCAGTACTTC
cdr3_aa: CASSLLLGLTYEQYF

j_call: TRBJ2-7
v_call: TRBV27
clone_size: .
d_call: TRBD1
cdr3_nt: TGTGCCAGCTCGGAGACAGGGAACGTCTACGAGCAGTACTTC
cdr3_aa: CASSETGNVYEQYF

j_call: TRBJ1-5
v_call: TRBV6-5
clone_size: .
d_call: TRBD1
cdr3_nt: TGTGCCAGCAGTTACGGGACAGGGTCTAATCAGCCCCAGCATTTT
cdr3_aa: CASSYGTGSNQPQHF

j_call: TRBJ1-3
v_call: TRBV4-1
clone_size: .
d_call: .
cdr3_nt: TGCGCCAGCAGCCAAGATTCGCGGGAGACTCCTGTAGGGTATTTT
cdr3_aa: CASSQDSRETPVGYF

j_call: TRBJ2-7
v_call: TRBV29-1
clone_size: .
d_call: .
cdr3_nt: TGCAGCGTTGCGGAGGACCCGGGATCCTACGAGCAGTACTTC
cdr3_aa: CSVAEDPGSYEQYF

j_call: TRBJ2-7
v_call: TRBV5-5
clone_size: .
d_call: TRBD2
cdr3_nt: TGTGCCAGCAGCTTGGGGACTAGCGGGGGGGTTCTATCCTACGAGCAGTACTTC
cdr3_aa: CASSLGTSGGVLSYEQYF

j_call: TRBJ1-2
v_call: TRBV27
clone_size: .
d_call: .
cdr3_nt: TGTGCCAGCAGTTTATCGACAGAGTATGGCTACACCTTC
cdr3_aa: CASSLSTEYGYTF

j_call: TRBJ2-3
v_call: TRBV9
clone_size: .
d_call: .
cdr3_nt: TGTGCCAGCGAACCCCCGGGGTCGAGCACAGATACGCAGTATTTT
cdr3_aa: CASEPPGSSTDTQYF

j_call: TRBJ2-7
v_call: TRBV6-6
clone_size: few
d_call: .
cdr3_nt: TGTGCCAGCAGTATTACAGGGACGGAGCAGTACTTC
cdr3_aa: CASSITGTEQYF

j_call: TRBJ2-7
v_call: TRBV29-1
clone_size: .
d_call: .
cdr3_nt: TGCAGCGTTGAGGGGCAGGGTGTCGAGCAGTACTTC
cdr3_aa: CSVEGQGVEQYF

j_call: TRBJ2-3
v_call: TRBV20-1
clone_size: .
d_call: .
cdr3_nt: TGCAGTGCTAGTGTGGGGGGACGATACACAGATACGCAGTATTTT
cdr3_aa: CSASVGGRYTDTQYF

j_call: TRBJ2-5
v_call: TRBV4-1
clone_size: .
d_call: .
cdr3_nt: TGCGCCAGCAGCCAAGGAGCTGAAACGAGACCCCAAGAGACCCAGTACTTC
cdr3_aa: CASSQGAETRPQETQYF

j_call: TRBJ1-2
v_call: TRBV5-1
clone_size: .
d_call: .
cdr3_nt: TGCGCCAGCAGCTGGACACGGGGGCAGGACTATGGCTACACCTTC
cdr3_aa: CASSWTRGQDYGYTF

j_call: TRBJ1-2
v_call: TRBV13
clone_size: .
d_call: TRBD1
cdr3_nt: TGTGCCAGCAGCACAGGGACAGGAACATATGGCTACACCTTC
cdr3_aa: CASSTGTGTYGYTF

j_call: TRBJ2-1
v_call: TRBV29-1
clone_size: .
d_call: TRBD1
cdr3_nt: TGCAGCGTCCCAACCGGGACAGCCTCCTACAATGAGCAGTTCTTC
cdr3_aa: CSVPTGTASYNEQFF

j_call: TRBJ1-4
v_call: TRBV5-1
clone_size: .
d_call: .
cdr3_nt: TGCGCCAGCAGGGGCCTCGCAACTAATGAAAAACTGTTTTTT
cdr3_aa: CASRGLATNEKLFF

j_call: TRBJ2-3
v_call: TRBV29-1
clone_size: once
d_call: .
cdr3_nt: TGCAGCGTTTGGACAAGCACAGATACGCAGTATTTT
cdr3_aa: CSVWTSTDTQYF

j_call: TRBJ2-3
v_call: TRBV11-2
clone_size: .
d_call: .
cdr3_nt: TGTGCCAGCAGCTTACAAACGTGGGATACGCAGTATTTT
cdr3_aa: CASSLQTWDTQYF

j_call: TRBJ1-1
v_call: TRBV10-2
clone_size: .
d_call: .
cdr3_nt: TGCGCCAGCAGTGAGGTAGCTATAGAAGCTTTCTTT
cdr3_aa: CASSEVAIEAFF

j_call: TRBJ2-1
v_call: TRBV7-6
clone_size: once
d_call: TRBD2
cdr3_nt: TGTGCCAGCAGCGCCTGGACTAGCGGGGGGGTCGATGAGCAGTTCTTC
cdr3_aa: CASSAWTSGGVDEQFF

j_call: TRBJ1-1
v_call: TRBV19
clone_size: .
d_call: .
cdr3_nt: TGTGCCAGTAAAAGGGCAGGAAATTTTGCCTTGAACACTGAAGCTTTCTTT
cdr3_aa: CASKRAGNFALNTEAFF

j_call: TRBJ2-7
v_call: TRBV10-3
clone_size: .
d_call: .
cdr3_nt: TGTGCCATCAGCGACAGCTACGAGCAGTACTTC
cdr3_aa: CAISDSYEQYF

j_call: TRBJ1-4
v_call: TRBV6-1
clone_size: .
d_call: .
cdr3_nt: TGTGCCACCCACCCCGGGCCTGCAACTAATGAAAAACTGTTTTTT
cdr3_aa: CATHPGPATNEKLFF